Listed below are T cell receptor beta chains from one sample, sequenced in a study of blood T cell repertoires in COVID-19. The protocol was immunoSEQ multiplex PCR, while the TCRdb copy is restricted to in-frame clones and leaves out a portion. Among hundreds of thousands of clones listed, 89% were seen once. The sample consisted of PBMCs or T cells enriched from blood (not recorded which). These receptors all come from a woman aged 40 to 50 who had recovered from COVID-19. Both conserved end residues are part of each CDR3. The order of the fields is CDR3 protein, J gene, clone size, V gene. Where a row states a size, it is once, few, many or the class of an expanded clone; other rows omit it.

CASSVAASGGVYEQFF TRBJ2-1 once TRBV9
CASSIRGWNTEAFF TRBJ1-1 NA TRBV27
CAWSVGQGFTGELFF TRBJ2-2 NA TRBV30
CASSEGVGSYEQYF TRBJ2-7 NA TRBV2
CASSLGDQGRTGELFF TRBJ2-2 NA TRBV5-1
CASSLGGRTEAFF TRBJ1-1 NA TRBV5-6
CASSLEAGGPDRELFF TRBJ2-2 few TRBV5-4
CASSSYRSGLGEQFF TRBJ2-1 NA TRBV7-9
CASSLRTVMYGYTF TRBJ1-2 NA TRBV28
CASSSAVGGREAFF TRBJ1-1 NA TRBV19
CASSFGDTGYEQYF TRBJ2-7 NA TRBV28
CASSLALAGTTDTQYF TRBJ2-3 NA TRBV7-9
CASSQDKLQGGSYTF TRBJ1-2 NA TRBV3-1/TRBV3-2
CASSEWTGGEKLFF TRBJ1-4 NA TRBV2
CASSFSGTQRLFF TRBJ2-1 few TRBV7-2
CASSQGNTDTQYF TRBJ2-3 NA TRBV7-9
CASSLVSGPSSYNEQFF TRBJ2-1 NA TRBV11-3
CASSFNVGGGAGELFF TRBJ2-2 NA TRBV7-2
CASSQDKGQGKGNYGYTF TRBJ1-2 NA TRBV23-1
CASSQAGDRVQTQYF TRBJ2-5 once TRBV5-5
CASSSPSNQPQHF TRBJ1-5 NA TRBV28
CASSLVGREEFNSPLHF TRBJ1-6 NA TRBV7-8
CASSFRGGTEAFF TRBJ1-1 NA TRBV7-6
CASSVSRDTSSYEQYF TRBJ2-7 NA TRBV9
CASSSQGGDQETQYF TRBJ2-5 NA TRBV11-2
CASSKVPGQGGTDTQYF TRBJ2-3 NA TRBV21-1
CATSALAGGPTGELFF TRBJ2-2 NA TRBV24-1
CASSQGRTNSYEQYF TRBJ2-7 NA TRBV4-3
CASSLGSGWGQGIEDTQYF TRBJ2-3 NA TRBV5-1
CATSDPWRGQPTPLAEQYF TRBJ2-7 NA TRBV24-1
CATSDYRLAGGLPETQYF TRBJ2-5 NA TRBV24-1
CAWSDDRGRSTDTQYF TRBJ2-3 NA TRBV30
CASSLADTGELFF TRBJ2-2 NA TRBV13
CASSESTGVDGYTF TRBJ1-2 NA TRBV9
CASRLQGASQPQHF TRBJ1-5 NA TRBV28
CASSLVGRNTGELFF TRBJ2-2 NA TRBV5-8
CASSYPGQAYQYF TRBJ2-5 NA TRBV6-2/TRBV6-3
CASSPQAPPDNQPQHF TRBJ1-5 NA TRBV18
CACHTSGASYEQYF TRBJ2-7 NA TRBV30
CAWSEGGPGNTIYF TRBJ1-3 NA TRBV30
CASSNTTAGGELFF TRBJ2-2 NA TRBV7-9
CASSDTTGLPTEAFF TRBJ1-1 once TRBV4-1
CASNAGASYEQYF TRBJ2-7 NA TRBV2
CASKDRTPLNYGYTF TRBJ1-2 NA TRBV19
CASSLFAASPLHF TRBJ1-6 NA TRBV5-4
CAIRDGGRGYNEQFF TRBJ2-1 NA TRBV10-3
CATRDRVTDTQYF TRBJ2-3 NA TRBV24-1
CASSFRGYGYTF TRBJ1-2 NA TRBV28
CASSRGNNYGYTF TRBJ1-2 once TRBV9
CASSPLAGGRADTQYF TRBJ2-3 NA TRBV13